The 24 T cell receptor beta chains in this list originate from one sample, sequenced in a study of naive and memory T cell subsets. Two oligonucleotides, mixed equimolar, formed the beta constant-region primer covering TRBC1 and TRBC2. Nested alpha and beta constant-region primers with the SP2 primer drove four PCR rounds on ligated cDNA. MiXCR was run by TCRdb on the UMI-ligation and nested PCR reads, yielding one entry per CDR3 protein. Among about 120,000 distinct CDR3 sequences, about 36% were seen once, and the ten largest hold approximately 0.9%. Sequenced: central memory CD4+ T cells from blood. The receptors shown here come from a human donor in good health.

This clonotype appeared a few times. The chain recombines TRBV11-2 with TRBJ2-3, with 11 positions matching TRBD1. Trimming took 5 bases from V and 11 from J; bases not matched to a gene: 9. There are 14 residues in the CDR3. CDR1 is SGHAT, CDR2 FQNNGV, per germline. Here the CDR3 DNA reads TGTGCCAGCAGCGACGGACAGGGGGCGTTTAAGCAGTATTTT. This sequence encodes CASSDGQGAFKQYF.

This clonotype has more than one count but fewer than ten. This chain links TRBV20-1 with TRBJ2-1; D is ambiguous. The V gene's germline CDR1 is DFQATT and CDR2 SNEGSKA (reference sequence). V was cut by 6 bases and J by 10 bases, with 25 bases left in between. This CDR3 has 15 residues. The CDR3 DNA reads as TGCAGTGCCCATTTACTCGGCGTTGGGGTATGGGAGCAGTTCTTC. Its translation is CSAHLLGVGVWEQFF.

This chain connects TRBV27 to TRBJ2-1; D remains unclear. Germline CDR1 reads MNHEY; CDR2 reads SMNVEV (reference sequence). This CDR3 has 14 amino acids. V dropped 4 bases and J dropped 2 bases, with 9 bases sitting between them. The CDR3 DNA sequence: TGTGCCAGCAGTTCCTCCGCCCCCTACAATGAGCAGTTCTTC. Protein: CASSSSAPYNEQFF.

The sample holds many counts of this clonotype. The V call is TRBV7-9, the J call TRBJ1-4, with a weak D call TRBD1 (6 bases). V was cut by 4 bases and J by 4 bases, with 19 bases left in between. The CDR3 consists of 17 residues. Germline loops: CDR1 SEHNR, CDR2 FQNEAQ (reference sequence). The CDR3 reads CASSSTPSDRINEKLFF. The CDR3 bases are TGTGCCAGCAGCTCTACCCCCTCCGACAGGATTAATGAAAAACTGTTTTTT.

The chain is built from TRBV10-3 and TRBJ1-2; D unresolved. The CDR3 is 12 residues long. Germline loops: CDR1 ENHRY, CDR2 SYGVKD. The V end was cut by 10 bases, the J end by 5 bases, with 14 bases between. CDR3 region: CATRTNEYGYTF. The CDR3 DNA is TGTGCCACCCGTACCAATGAGTATGGCTACACCTTC.

A few counts support this clonotype. The chain has TRBV28 and TRBJ2-1; the match to TRBD1 covers 7 bases. The junction had 11 bases not matched to a gene; V was cut back by 8 bases and J by 4 bases. This CDR3 is 15 amino acids long. Germline CDR1 reads MDHEN; CDR2 reads SYDVKM. The CDR3 loop is CASVPARQGYNEQFF. The CDR3 region has the DNA TGTGCCAGCGTCCCCGCCCGACAGGGATACAATGAGCAGTTCTTC.

The V gene is TRBV5-6, the J gene TRBJ2-7; tentatively, D is TRBD1 (6 bases). V shed 2 bases and J shed 0 bases, with 9 bases lying between them. The length of the CDR3 is 14 residues. Germline V lookup: CDR1 SGHDT, CDR2 YYEEEE. CDR3 DNA sequence: TGTGCCAGCAGCTTCTACAGGGACTCCTACGAGCAGTACTTC. Protein product: CASSFYRDSYEQYF.

The gene calls are TRBV27 and TRBJ2-3; D remains ambiguous. Germline CDR1 and CDR2: MNHEY and SMNVEV (reference sequence). The V end lost 7 bases, the J end lost 1 base, and 12 bases lay between the germline ends. This CDR3 is built from 14 residues. The CDR3: CASKTTRRTDTQYF. The CDR3 DNA is TGTGCCAGCAAAACGACAAGACGCACAGATACGCAGTATTTT.

This chain joins TRBV28 and TRBJ2-7; D is unclear. The CDR3 runs to 12 residues. V was cut by 4 bases and J by 6 bases, with 10 bases left in between. In germline, CDR1 is MDHEN, CDR2 SYDVKM. The CDR3 bases are TGTGCCAGCAGTTACGCAACTGGCGAGCAGTACTTC. Its protein is CASSYATGEQYF.

This clonotype came up a few times. The chain combines TRBV20-1 with TRBJ2-3, with 10 positions matching TRBD2. Trimming at V came to 4 bases and at J to 6 bases, leaving 13 bases not matched to a gene. There are 16 residues in the CDR3. Germline CDR1 and CDR2: DFQATT and SNEGSKA (reference sequence). CDR3 in DNA: TGCAGTGCTAAAGCTAGCGGGAGATGGGAAGTCGATACGCAGTATTTT. This sequence encodes CSAKASGRWEVDTQYF.

The rearrangement uses TRBV30 and TRBJ2-1; D is unclear. The CDR3 length is 11 residues. V lost 3 bases and J lost 7, with 7 bases in between. Germline values: CDR1 GTSNPN, CDR2 SVGIG (reference sequence). As DNA, the CDR3 is TGTGCCTGGAGCTTCCCGAATGAGCAGTTCTTC. Amino acids: CAWSFPNEQFF.

The chain uses TRBV7-6 and TRBJ2-7; 7 bases fit TRBD1. Germline V gene data show CDR1 as SGHVS and CDR2 as FNYEAQ. V lost 5 bases, J lost 2 bases, and 9 bases stayed unmatched. The CDR3 extends over 15 amino acids. CDR3: CASSVTGVGTYEQYF. The CDR3 nucleotides are TGTGCCAGCAGCGTAACAGGGGTGGGGACCTACGAGCAGTACTTC.

This rearrangement joins TRBV5-1 to TRBJ1-3; D is uncertain. Germline V gene lookup returns CDR1 SGHRS and CDR2 YFSETQ. This CDR3 is built from 16 residues. Trimming took 1 base from V and 0 from J, leaving 11 bases between them. This CDR3 reads CASSLSLRDSGNTIYF. In nucleotides, the CDR3 is TGCGCCAGCAGCTTGTCACTTCGAGACTCTGGAAACACCATATATTTT.

This clonotype was picked up a small number of times. The CDR3 reads CASSSQRLGKNTEAFF. The CDR3 DNA follows: TGTGCCAGCAGTTCTCAGCGGCTAGGAAAGAACACTGAAGCTTTCTTT. The gene calls are TRBV6-1 and TRBJ1-1; no firm D call. The germline gives CDR1 MNHNS, CDR2 SASEGT. The CDR3 length is 16 residues. Trimming stripped 5 bases from V and 1 base from J, with 17 bases between.

The rearrangement links TRBV28 to TRBJ2-7, with TRBD1 as a possible D gene (6 bases). The CDR3 has 14 amino acids. Trimming left V 7 bases short and J 7 bases short, with 20 bases between. Germline V lookup: CDR1 MDHEN, CDR2 SYDVKM. The CDR3 sequence: CASKRTARRGEQYF. CDR3 DNA: TGTGCCAGCAAAAGGACAGCCCGAAGAGGGGAGCAGTACTTC.

J is TRBJ1-1 and V is TRBV3-1; perhaps TRBD1 as D (5 bases). CDR3 length: 12 residues. V was pared by 4 bases and J by 10 bases, with 13 bases between. Germline-derived CDR1 and CDR2 are LGHDT and YNNKEL (reference sequence). The CDR3 is CASSLWAGIAFF. In nucleotides, the CDR3 is TGTGCCAGCAGCCTCTGGGCAGGGATAGCTTTCTTT.

The chain is built from TRBV19 and TRBJ2-4, with 11 bases that match TRBD2. Germline V gene sequence: CDR1 LNHDA, CDR2 SQIVND (reference sequence). The CDR3 is 16 amino acids. Germline trimming cut 6 bases from V and 3 bases from J; bases unmatched to any gene: 7. The CDR3 DNA sequence: TGTGCCAGTAGCCGTAGCGGGAGGGAAGGCAAAAACATTCAGTACTTC. This gives the protein CASSRSGREGKNIQYF.

Only a few counts were recorded for this clonotype. The chain combines TRBV2 with TRBJ1-2; D unclear. Trimming took off 6 bases at V and 4 bases at J, with 9 bases between the two ends. Germline V gene sequence: CDR1 SNHLY, CDR2 FYNNEI. The CDR3 contains 12 residues. The CDR3 bases are TGTGCCAGCAGGGACCGGACCTATGGCTACACCTTC. This gives the protein CASRDRTYGYTF.

This clonotype has a handful of counts. The chain carries TRBV14 and TRBJ2-7; D unclear. The CDR3 totals 12 residues. Trimming stripped 3 bases from V and 7 bases from J, with 10 bases between. Germline V gene lookup returns CDR1 SGHDN and CDR2 FVKESK. This chain's CDR3 is CASSQVNGEQYF. The DNA of the CDR3 is TGTGCCAGCAGCCAGGTTAACGGGGAGCAGTACTTC.

V and J are TRBV6-5 and TRBJ1-6; D unresolved. Deletions cut 2 bases from V and 14 bases from J, with 13 bases between. The germline V gene has CDR1 MNHEY and CDR2 SVGAGI. This CDR3 is built from 13 residues. The CDR3 sequence is CASSYRQISTLHF. Written as DNA, the CDR3 is TGTGCCAGCAGTTACAGACAAATATCGACCCTCCACTTT.

The rearrangement uses TRBV28 and TRBJ2-1; D possibly corresponds to TRBD2 (6 bases). V lost 3 bases and J lost 4, with 13 bases in between. The CDR3 contains 15 residues. The germline gives CDR1 MDHEN, CDR2 SYDVKM. This chain's CDR3 is CASSLLALDYNEQFF. DNA for the CDR3: TGTGCCAGCAGTTTGCTAGCGCTTGATTACAATGAGCAGTTCTTC.

This chain connects TRBV2 to TRBJ1-2; 11 bases agree with TRBD1. Losses at the gene ends were 9 bases for V and 5 bases for J; bases not matched to a gene: 5. Per the germline V gene, CDR1 is SNHLY and CDR2 is FYNNEI. The CDR3 has 13 amino acids. The CDR3 spells CASRTGGEYGYTF. CDR3 DNA sequence: TGTGCCAGTAGGACAGGGGGCGAATATGGCTACACCTTC.

This clonotype has ten or more counts. The chain has TRBV7-8 and TRBJ2-1; 9 positions agree with TRBD2. The length of the CDR3 is 15 residues. From germline, CDR1 is SGHVS and CDR2 FQNEAQ. Germline trimming cut 0 bases from V and 6 bases from J; bases unmatched to any gene: 3. CDR3 region: CASSLARREGNEQFF. In DNA form, the CDR3 reads TGTGCCAGCAGCTTAGCACGGCGGGAGGGCAATGAGCAGTTCTTC. The full variable domain, its missing parts supplied by reference TRBV7-8 and TRBJ2-1, is GAGVSQSPRYKVAKRGQDVALRCDPISGHVSLFWYQQALGQGPEFLTYFQNEAQLDKSGLPSDRFFAERPEGSVSTLKIQRTQQEDSAVYLCASSLARREGNEQFFGPGTRLTVL.

The sample holds a few counts of this clonotype. The chain combines TRBV24-1 with TRBJ2-1; D unresolved. The germline V gene has CDR1 KGHDR and CDR2 SFDVKD. The CDR3 sequence is 19 residues long. V dropped 4 bases and J dropped 8 bases, with 29 bases sitting between them. The CDR3 is CATSDLNDVSPGDLDEQFF. The CDR3 coding sequence is TGTGCCACCAGTGACCTAAACGACGTCTCTCCCGGAGACCTGGATGAGCAGTTCTTC.